The 27 T cell receptor beta chains reported below all come from one sample, sequenced in a study of blood T cell repertoires in COVID-19. TCRdb's table, derived via immunoSEQ multiplex PCR, lists solely in-frame clones and lacks some. Of 110,000 or so clones listed, approximately 90% are singletons. Material for sequencing was peripheral blood. The receptors were gathered from a human donor with acute or convalescent COVID-19. The donor label of this sample is uncertain.

This chain connects TRBV19 to TRBJ2-1, with D possibly being TRBD1 (6 bases). Germline CDR1 is LNHDA and CDR2 is SQIVND (reference sequence). V was pared by 9 bases and J by 4 bases, with 22 bases between. The CDR3 contains 16 residues. CDR3 amino acids: CASQLQGSKGYNEQFF. In DNA form, the CDR3 reads TGTGCCAGCCAACTACAGGGTTCTAAGGGTTACAATGAGCAGTTCTTC.

V gene TRBV15 combines with J gene TRBJ2-5; 12 bases are shared with TRBD2. Germline V CDR1 and CDR2: LNHNV, YYDKDF (reference sequence). This CDR3 spans 15 amino acids. V trimming: 3 bases; J trimming: 1 base; junction bases outside the gene matches: 0. The CDR3 sequence is CATSRTSGSQETQYF. The DNA of the CDR3 is TGTGCCACCAGCAGGACTAGCGGGAGCCAAGAGACCCAGTACTTC.

In this sample, this clone turned up many times. The chain is built from TRBV5-1 and TRBJ2-1, with D unresolved. CDR3 length: 13 residues. V lost 4 bases, J lost 5 bases, and 10 bases lay in between. Per the germline V gene, CDR1 is SGHRS and CDR2 is YFSETQ. The CDR3, as DNA: TGCGCCAGCAGCATTACTACTAACAATGAGCAGTTCTTC. Translating gives CASSITTNNEQFF. The full variable domain, with the rest looked up from reference TRBV5-1 and TRBJ2-1, is KAGVTQTPRYLIKTRGQQVTLSCSPISGHRSVSWYQQTPGQGLQFLFEYFSETQRNKGNFPGRFSGRQFSNSRSEMNVSTLELGDSALYLCASSITTNNEQFFGPGTRLTVL.

The genes are TRBV5-1 and TRBJ2-6, with TRBD2 as a possible D gene (6 bases). Germline V gene data show CDR1 as SGHRS and CDR2 as YFSETQ. This CDR3 is built from 14 residues. The ends were cut back, 7 bases at V and 4 bases at J, with 12 bases in the middle. The CDR3 sequence: CASEEGSGANVLTF. As DNA, the CDR3 is TGCGCCAGCGAGGAGGGGTCAGGGGCCAACGTCCTGACTTTC.

The V and J genes are TRBV5-4 and TRBJ2-7, with TRBD2 identical over 8 bases. CDR3 length: 14 amino acids. The V gene end was trimmed by 2 bases and the J gene end by 7 bases; junction bases not matched to a gene: 8. Germline loops: CDR1 SGHNT, CDR2 YYREEE (reference sequence). CDR3 sequence reads: CASSFSGNTEEQYF. The CDR3 DNA follows: TGTGCCAGCAGCTTTAGCGGGAATACCGAAGAGCAGTACTTC.

V usage is TRBV7-8 and J usage is TRBJ1-5, with 9 positions matching TRBD1. Germline values: CDR1 SGHVS, CDR2 FQNEAQ. Trimming removed 0 bases from V and 6 bases from J; junction bases left unmatched: 6. The CDR3 has 16 residues. CDR3 residues: CASSLAGTGTGQPQHF. The CDR3, as DNA: TGTGCCAGCAGCTTAGCCGGGACAGGGACCGGTCAGCCCCAGCATTTT. The variable domain in full, with the rest retrieved from reference TRBV7-8 and TRBJ1-5, is GAGVSQSPRYKVAKRGQDVALRCDPISGHVSLFWYQQALGQGPEFLTYFQNEAQLDKSGLPSDRFFAERPEGSVSTLKIQRTQQEDSAVYLCASSLAGTGTGQPQHFGDGTRLSIL.

The chain joins TRBV2 to TRBJ2-7, with 7 nucleotides matching TRBD2. The CDR3 totals 12 residues. Germline values: CDR1 SNHLY, CDR2 FYNNEI. The V gene end was trimmed by 6 bases and the J gene end by 6 bases; junction bases not matched to a gene: 5. The CDR3 loop reads CASRSGGTEQYF. The CDR3 DNA follows: TGTGCCAGCAGGTCCGGGGGGACCGAGCAGTACTTC.

J is TRBJ1-2 and V is TRBV28; D gene ambiguous. Germline values: CDR1 MDHEN, CDR2 SYDVKM. This CDR3 has 13 residues. The V end lost 4 bases, the J end lost 8 bases, and 14 bases lay between the germline ends. The CDR3 loop reads CASSSRNEEGYTF. CDR3 DNA: TGTGCCAGCAGTTCGCGAAACGAGGAGGGCTACACCTTC.

V and J are TRBV19 and TRBJ2-7, with 7 nucleotides matching TRBD2. The ends lost 4 bases at V and 2 bases at J; junction bases unmatched: 11. The CDR3 is 16 residues long. CDR1 and CDR2 from the germline V gene are LNHDA and SQIVND (reference sequence). The CDR3: CASSKGRSGEPYEQYF. The CDR3 bases are TGTGCCAGTAGTAAGGGGCGGAGCGGGGAGCCCTACGAGCAGTACTTC.

The chain uses TRBV6-1 and TRBJ1-5, with D tentatively TRBD1 (6 bases). CDR1 MNHNS and CDR2 SASEGT come from the germline V gene. The CDR3 length is 14 residues. Trimming left V 3 bases short and J 10 bases short, with 16 bases between. CDR3 DNA sequence: TGTGCCAGCAGTGACAGGGGTAATGTAGGACCCCAGCATTTT. Its translation: CASSDRGNVGPQHF.

The chain uses TRBV7-3 and TRBJ2-3; D ambiguous. This CDR3 is 13 amino acids long. V was cut by 5 bases and J by 6 bases, with 12 bases left in between. From germline, CDR1 is SGHTA and CDR2 FQGTGA. CDR3 in DNA: TGTGCCAGCAGCCTCGGTCGCAGGGATACGCAGTATTTT. Translating gives CASSLGRRDTQYF.

This rearrangement joins TRBV30 to TRBJ2-1; weak D call: TRBD1 (6 bases). The CDR3 consists of 12 residues. Germline V gives CDR1 GTSNPN, CDR2 SVGIG (reference sequence). V was shortened by 5 bases and J by 4 bases, with 9 bases between the two germline ends. The DNA for the CDR3 is TGTGCCTGGGCCAGGGGATACAATGAGCAGTTCTTC. It yields the protein CAWARGYNEQFF.

The chain carries TRBV6-5 and TRBJ2-1; D perhaps matches TRBD1 (6 bases). The CDR3 has 15 amino acids. From germline, CDR1 is MNHEY and CDR2 SVGAGI. V was clipped by 6 bases and J by 9 bases, with 21 bases between them. The CDR3 coding sequence is TGTGCCAGCAGCCCCGGGACACGGCAGTTTAGTGAGCAGTTCTTC. As protein: CASSPGTRQFSEQFF.

The J gene is TRBJ1-2, the V gene TRBV27, with TRBD1 as a possible D gene (5 bases). With 2 bases removed from V and 7 bases from J, the gap between germline ends came to 14 bases. The CDR3 extends over 14 amino acids. The germline V gene encodes CDR1 MNHEY and CDR2 SMNVEV (reference sequence). As DNA, the CDR3 is TGTGCCAGCAGTTTACGGGGGACGGGAGGTGGCTACACCTTC. Translating gives CASSLRGTGGGYTF.

The CDR3 protein is CASSLTGGIGETQYF. DNA for the CDR3: TGTGCCAGCAGCTTAACGGGAGGGATAGGAGAGACCCAGTACTTC. The V and J genes are TRBV5-4 and TRBJ2-5; 8 bases agree with TRBD2. CDR3 size: 15 residues. V gave up 2 bases and J gave up 4 bases; unmatched junction bases: 7. The germline CDR1 and CDR2 sequences are SGHNT and YYREEE (reference sequence).

This clone appeared a few times. This chain connects TRBV5-4 to TRBJ1-1, with 7 bases matching TRBD1. Germline V lookup: CDR1 SGHNT, CDR2 YYREEE (reference sequence). The CDR3 runs to 16 residues. Trimming removed 0 bases from V and 0 bases from J; junction bases left unmatched: 5. CDR3: CASSLAAGQMNTEAFF. As DNA, the CDR3 is TGTGCCAGCAGCTTGGCCGCGGGACAGATGAACACTGAAGCTTTCTTT.

The chain links TRBV12-3 or TRBV12-4 to TRBJ2-1, with TRBD1 identical over 8 bases. V lost 7 bases, J lost 7 bases, and 6 bases stayed unmatched. The length of the CDR3 is 13 residues. CDR3 sequence reads: CASTSQGENEQFF. The CDR3 DNA reads as TGTGCCAGCACCTCACAGGGGGAAAATGAGCAGTTCTTC.

This rearrangement joins TRBV7-2 to TRBJ1-3, with D possibly TRBD1 on 5 matching bases. V dropped 5 bases and J dropped 7 bases, with 9 bases sitting between them. The V gene's germline CDR1 is SGHTA and CDR2 FQGNSA. The CDR3 spans 12 residues. The CDR3 DNA reads TGTGCCAGCAGCGGTTCAGGGAACACCATATATTTT. Translated, it gives CASSGSGNTIYF.

This chain joins TRBV28 and TRBJ2-5; D is undetermined. CDR3 length: 11 amino acids. Germline assignment: CDR1 MDHEN and CDR2 SYDVKM. The V end lost 5 bases, the J end lost 5 bases, and 6 bases lay between the germline ends. CDR3 sequence reads: CASSPRETQYF. In DNA form, the CDR3 reads TGTGCCAGCAGTCCGAGGGAGACCCAGTACTTC.

This clone has just one count. V usage is TRBV12-3 or TRBV12-4 and J usage is TRBJ1-1; D not resolved. There are 13 residues in the CDR3. V was trimmed by 3 bases and J by 1 base, leaving 6 bases between them. CDR3 in amino acids: CASSLEQNTEAFF. DNA for the CDR3: TGTGCCAGCAGTTTGGAGCAGAACACTGAAGCTTTCTTT.

The J gene is TRBJ1-1, the V gene TRBV5-5, with D perhaps matching TRBD1 (5 bases). The CDR3 consists of 14 residues. CDR1 and CDR2 from the germline V gene are SGHKS and YYEKEE (reference sequence). The V and J ends lost 1 base and 1 base respectively, with 8 bases between them. The CDR3 reads CASSLWRGNTEAFF. The CDR3 DNA reads as TGTGCCAGCAGCTTGTGGAGGGGGAACACTGAAGCTTTCTTT.

This clone was seen just once. V is TRBV2 and J is TRBJ1-1, with TRBD1 matching 8 bases. This CDR3 spans 15 amino acids. Germline V gene lookup returns CDR1 SNHLY and CDR2 FYNNEI. V lost 4 bases to trimming and J lost 1 base; unmatched junction nucleotides: 5. The CDR3 bases are TGTGCCAGCAGTGTATCTGGGACAGGGAACACTGAAGCTTTCTTT. It encodes CASSVSGTGNTEAFF.

The V call is TRBV4-2, the J call TRBJ2-7; 8 bases map to TRBD2. CDR3 length equals 14 residues. Looked up from germline, CDR1 is LGHNA and CDR2 is YNFKEQ. Trimming cost V 4 bases and J 3 bases; bases outside gene matches: 5. The CDR3 nucleotides read TGTGCCAGCAGCCCCGGACTAGCACACTACGAGCAGTACTTC. This translates into CASSPGLAHYEQYF.

The chain is built from TRBV5-1 and TRBJ2-3; D unclear. Germline V CDR1 and CDR2: SGHRS, YFSETQ. Trimming stripped 2 bases from V and 9 bases from J, with 7 bases between. The CDR3 consists of 11 residues. CDR3 DNA: TGCGCCAGCAGCTTCGGCAGGACGCAGTATTTT. Its translation: CASSFGRTQYF.

V usage is TRBV5-1 and J usage is TRBJ1-4, with a tentative D call TRBD1 (6 bases). Germline V gene data show CDR1 as SGHRS and CDR2 as YFSETQ. Trimming stripped 2 bases from V and 5 bases from J, with 19 bases between. The CDR3 runs 17 residues. CDR3 residues: CASSFGTSGVVNEKLFF. As DNA, the CDR3 is TGCGCCAGCAGCTTCGGGACCTCAGGGGTAGTGAATGAAAAACTGTTTTTT.

This clone was picked up a small number of times. V gene TRBV28 combines with J gene TRBJ1-2; 9 bases are shared with TRBD1. The CDR3 consists of 16 residues. The germline V gene has CDR1 MDHEN and CDR2 SYDVKM. Unmatched junction bases numbered 10, after V lost 5 bases and J lost 3 bases. The CDR3 reads CASSPPQGASDYGYTF. The CDR3 DNA follows: TGTGCCAGCAGTCCCCCACAGGGGGCATCCGACTATGGCTACACCTTC.

V and J are TRBV28 and TRBJ1-1; possible D gene TRBD1, 5 bases. The CDR3 runs 13 residues. V dropped 3 bases and J dropped 1 base, with 6 bases sitting between them. Germline assignment: CDR1 MDHEN and CDR2 SYDVKM. DNA of the CDR3: TGTGCCAGCAGTTTGGGGGGGAACACTGAAGCTTTCTTT. It yields the protein CASSLGGNTEAFF. The full variable domain, completed using reference TRBV28 and TRBJ1-1, is DVKVTQSSRYLVKRTGEKVFLECVQDMDHENMFWYRQDPGLGLRLIYFSYDVKMKEKGDIPEGYSVSREKKERFSLILESASTNQTSMYLCASSLGGNTEAFFGQGTRLTVV.